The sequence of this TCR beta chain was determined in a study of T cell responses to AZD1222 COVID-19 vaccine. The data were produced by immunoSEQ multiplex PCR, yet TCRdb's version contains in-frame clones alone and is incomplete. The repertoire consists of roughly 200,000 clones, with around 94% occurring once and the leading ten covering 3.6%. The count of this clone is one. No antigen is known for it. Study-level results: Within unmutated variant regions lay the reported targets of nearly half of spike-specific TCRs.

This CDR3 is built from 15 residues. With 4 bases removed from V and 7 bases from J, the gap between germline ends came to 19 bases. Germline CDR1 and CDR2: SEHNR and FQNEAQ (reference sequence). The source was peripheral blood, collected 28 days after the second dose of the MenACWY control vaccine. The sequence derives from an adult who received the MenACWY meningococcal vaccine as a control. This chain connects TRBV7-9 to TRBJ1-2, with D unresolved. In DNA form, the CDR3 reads TGTGCCAGCAGCTCCTTTCGTCTGGGCAGCTCTGGCTACACCTTC. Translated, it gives CASSSFRLGSSGYTF.